This TCR beta chain was found in a study of low-dose radiotherapy and immunotherapy resistance in tumors. Time point reported: before trial treatment. Many counts were recorded for this clonotype. Covering alpha and beta chains, TRAV- and TRBV-specific primers were used for the first-strand cDNA. The authors amplified TCRs for approximately 20 PCR cycles with a constant-region primer and a V-primer adapter. Using its own MiXCR run on the reads, TCRdb lists one record per CDR3 protein. The sample has tens of thousands of distinct CDR3 sequences; 20% to 25% are singletons. CDR3 size: 14 residues. Germline CDR1 is SNHLY and CDR2 is FYNNEI. Trimming took 0 bases from V and 5 from J, leaving 11 bases between them.

J is TRBJ2-7 and V is TRBV2, with D hard to call. This sample comprised PBMCs, obtained before treatment. The origin of this receptor is a male donor with prostate cancer. The CDR3 spells CASSEADRPHEQYF. The CDR3 region has the DNA TGTGCCAGCAGTGAAGCGGACCGACCCCACGAGCAGTACTTC.